This TCR beta chain originates from a study of cytomegalovirus exposure and HLA in healthy donors. Study conclusions and caveats: Common viral pathogens (according to a later analysis) appeared linked to several of the most significant clusters.

The PCR was carried out with 60 Vbeta primers and 13 Jbeta primers. TCRdb's copy holds only in-frame clones and misses some; the assay was immunoSEQ multiplex PCR. Of some 140,000 clones listed, 79% were seen once; the top ten hold 6.5%. V lost 3 bases and J 3 bases, leaving 9 bases between the germline ends. The CDR3 covers 13 residues. CDR1 and CDR2 from the germline V gene are SGDLS and YYNGEE. As for this clone: Its antigen is undetermined.

The V call is TRBV9, the J call TRBJ1-1; TRBD1 is a possible D gene (5 bases). The TCR originated in a man aged 40-49 years in good health and CMV-seropositive. Sequenced material: PBMCs. The CDR3 bases are TGTGCCAGCAGCGCCAGGGAGGACACTGAAGCTTTCTTT. It is translated as CASSAREDTEAFF.